Sequencing of this TCR beta chain was carried out in a study of shared clonotypes between healthy human individuals. Study-level background: Researchers assigned three CD4 naive, three CD4 memory, two CD8 naive and one CD8 memory plate to each donor. The study's findings and limits: Non-shared clonotypes had lower generation probabilities than clonotypes shared by all four sorted-subset donors.

Trimming stripped 2 bases from V and 3 bases from J, with 9 bases between. CDR3 size: 14 residues. Germline V gene lookup returns CDR1 ENHRY and CDR2 SYGVKD. The run depth of the assay was deep. Measured with immunoSEQ multiplex PCR; TCRdb has only the in-frame clones, and not every one. This sample has over a million clones, with 95% to 99% found just once. Turning to this clone: Antigen specificity is unknown.

The receptor comes from a man in his thirties or forties in good health. The source material was naive CD4+ T cells sorted from blood. Stated subset: CD45RA+ positively selected. V usage is TRBV10-3 and J usage is TRBJ2-3; D is unresolved. CDR3 sequence: CAISEAPTTDTQYF. The CDR3, as DNA: TGTGCCATCAGTGAGGCCCCAACGACAGATACGCAGTATTTT.